A single sample is the source of the 7 T cell receptor beta chains below, sequenced in a study of identical twins. MiXCR was run by TCRdb on the 5' RACE reads, yielding one entry per CDR3 protein. Found here are around 680,000 distinct CDR3 sequences, around 8.3% of them singletons; the top ten hold around 0.98%. These records were also assigned to another study, of yellow fever vaccine responses in identical twins.

Specimen: PBMCs. These receptors came from a woman aged 18-30 years in good health.

This clonotype was seen a handful of times. CDR3 sequence reads: CASSYSGFNEKLFF. The DNA of the CDR3 is TGTGCCAGCAGTTATTCGGGGTTCAATGAAAAACTGTTTTTT. The rearrangement uses TRBV6-9 and TRBJ1-4; no clear D. Deletions cut 0 bases from V and 5 bases from J, with 7 bases between. Germline CDR1 and CDR2: MNHGY and SVAAGI. The CDR3 loop spans 14 amino acids.

CDR3 loop: CAISEYSTDTQYF. Written as DNA, the CDR3 is TGTGCCATCAGTGAATACAGCACAGATACGCAGTATTTT. The chain has TRBV10-3 and TRBJ2-3; D uncertain. The CDR3 has 13 residues. Germline-derived CDR1 and CDR2 are ENHRY and SYGVKD. V was cut by 3 bases and J by 0 bases, with 4 bases left in between.

The table lists this clonotype with a few counts. This rearrangement joins TRBV29-1 to TRBJ1-2; D is uncertain. Germline values: CDR1 SQVTM, CDR2 ANQGSEA. CDR3 size: 12 residues. V shed 6 bases and J shed 8 bases, with 16 bases lying between them. The CDR3 DNA sequence: TGCAGCGTCGCAACTGGGTCTGAAGGCTACACCTTC. Protein sequence: CSVATGSEGYTF. The whole variable domain, filled in from reference TRBV29-1 and TRBJ1-2, reads SAVISQKPSRDICQRGTSLTIQCQVDSQVTMMFWYRQQPGQSLTLIATANQGSEATYESGFVIDKFPISRPNLTFSTLTVSNMSPEDSSIYLCSVATGSEGYTFGSGTRLTVV.

The rearrangement joins TRBV7-9 to TRBJ1-4; D ambiguous. Germline V gene lookup returns CDR1 SEHNR and CDR2 FQNEAQ (reference sequence). CDR3 size: 12 residues. Trimming took 2 bases from V and 3 from J, leaving 1 base between them. CDR3 region: CASSLSNEKLFF. The CDR3 DNA reads TGTGCCAGCAGCTTATCTAATGAAAAACTGTTTTTT.

CDR3 nucleotides: TGCGCCAGCAGAGGGTCTGGCACAGATACGCAGTATTTT. Encoded protein: CASRGSGTDTQYF. This chain connects TRBV4-3 to TRBJ2-3; D not resolved. CDR3 length: 13 residues. Trimming took 6 bases from V and 1 from J, leaving 8 bases between them. Germline CDR1 LGHNA, CDR2 YSLEER.

Only a few counts were recorded for this clonotype. The genes are TRBV28 and TRBJ2-3; D may be TRBD1 (5 bases). Germline lookup yields CDR1 MDHEN and CDR2 SYDVKM. Trimming removed 4 bases at V and 2 bases at J, with 13 bases between. This CDR3 is 15 amino acids long. CDR3 sequence reads: CASSSLGHSTDTQYF. The CDR3 DNA is TGTGCCAGCAGTTCCCTAGGACATTCCACAGATACGCAGTATTTT.

The chain links TRBV21-1 to TRBJ2-5; TRBD1, the D gene given by the table, was not confirmed from the DNA. TRBV21-1 is a recognized pseudogene. This CDR3 spans 17 amino acids. The CDR3 nucleotides read TGTGCCAGCAGCAAAGGGGTCCCAGGGGGCCATCAAGAGACCCAGTACTTC. Translating gives CASSKGVPGGHQETQYF.